The 14 T cell receptor beta chains below come from one sample, sequenced in a study of shared clonotypes between healthy human individuals. Profiling relied on immunoSEQ multiplex PCR, and the TCRdb table lists in-frame clones only, not all of them. The sample holds some 2,500,000 clones; 80% to 95% are singletons and the top ten take approximately 0.4%. The sequencing input was naive CD4+ T cells from PBMCs. Indicated subset: CD45RA+ positively selected. These receptors all come from a man in his late teens or twenties in good health. Some clones in this sample may be carry-over from other donors' samples.

In this sample, this clone turned up once. This chain links TRBV7-9 with TRBJ1-2; perhaps TRBD1 as D (5 bases). The V end lost 2 bases, the J end lost 4 bases, and 14 bases lay between the germline ends. CDR3 length: 15 residues. Germline CDR1 is SEHNR and CDR2 is FQNEAQ (reference sequence). CDR3 sequence reads: CASSLLRGPGYGYTF. The CDR3 coding sequence is TGTGCCAGCAGCTTACTGAGGGGTCCTGGCTATGGCTACACCTTC.

The chain couples TRBV6-5 to TRBJ2-7; the D gene could be TRBD1 or TRBD2 (5 bases each). V lost 0 bases and J 3 bases, leaving 12 bases between the germline ends. The CDR3 runs 15 residues. Per the germline V gene, CDR1 is MNHEY and CDR2 is SVGAGI. CDR3 sequence: CASSYSRGGYYEQYF. The CDR3 DNA reads TGTGCCAGCAGTTACTCGAGGGGTGGATACTACGAGCAGTACTTC.

This rearrangement joins TRBV7-2 to TRBJ2-3; D gene uncertain. Trimming stripped 6 bases from V and 6 bases from J, with 19 bases between. CDR1 SGHTA and CDR2 FQGNSA come from the germline V gene. This CDR3 is built from 15 residues. Here the CDR3 DNA reads TGTGCCAGCAGATCAATCGGTGGGGTGGTGGATACGCAGTATTTT. Its translation: CASRSIGGVVDTQYF. The full variable domain, in which reference TRBV7-2 and TRBJ2-3 provide the parts outside the CDR3, is GAGVSQSPSNKVTEKGKDVELRCDPISGHTALYWYRQSLGQGLEFLIYFQGNSAPDKSGLPSDRFSAERTGGSVSTLTIQRTQQEDSAVYLCASRSIGGVVDTQYFGPGTRLTVL.

The rearrangement joins TRBV7-2 to TRBJ2-3; D might be TRBD2 (5 bases). Per germline, CDR1 SGHTA and CDR2 FQGNSA. V was trimmed by 1 base and J by 5 bases, leaving 10 bases between them. This CDR3 comprises 14 residues. The CDR3 nucleotides are TGTGCCAGCAGCTTAGTTCTAGCCGGAGATACGCAGTATTTT. It encodes CASSLVLAGDTQYF.

V and J are TRBV19 and TRBJ1-5; D call uncertain. CDR1 LNHDA and CDR2 SQIVND come from the germline V gene (reference sequence). CDR3 size: 15 residues. Trimming cost V 1 base and J 3 bases, with 10 bases left between them. The CDR3 region is CASSIGNSFNQPQHF. The DNA for the CDR3 is TGTGCCAGTAGTATAGGTAACAGCTTCAATCAGCCCCAGCATTTT.

This chain uses TRBV11-2 with TRBJ2-3; D unclear. There are 16 residues in the CDR3. Germline CDR1 SGHAT, CDR2 FQNNGV. V was cut by 5 bases and J by 11 bases, with 26 bases left in between. This CDR3 reads CASSPRESHIKFWQYF. The CDR3 region has the DNA TGTGCCAGCAGCCCACGAGAGTCCCATATTAAGTTTTGGCAGTATTTT.

This clone was seen just once. The chain carries TRBV9 and TRBJ2-3, with D possibly TRBD2 on 6 matching bases. V was clipped by 0 bases and J by 5 bases, with 16 bases between them. Germline V gene data show CDR1 as SGDLS and CDR2 as YYNGEE. The CDR3 totals 16 residues. The CDR3 bases are TGTGCCAGCAGCGTAGTCGGGGGACCTGGGAGAGATACGCAGTATTTT. This sequence encodes CASSVVGGPGRDTQYF.

This rearrangement joins TRBV11-2 to TRBJ2-7; D unclear. The CDR3 runs 13 residues. With 4 bases removed from V and 2 bases from J, the gap between germline ends came to 9 bases. The germline V gene encodes CDR1 SGHAT and CDR2 FQNNGV. CDR3 nucleotide sequence: TGTGCCAGCAGCTCCGGTGGCCCCTACGAGCAGTACTTC. It translates to CASSSGGPYEQYF. The full variable domain, its missing parts supplied by reference TRBV11-2 and TRBJ2-7, is EAGVAQSPRYKIIEKRQSVAFWCNPISGHATLYWYQQILGQGPKLLIQFQNNGVVDDSQLPKDRFSAERLKGVDSTLKIQPAKLEDSAVYLCASSSGGPYEQYFGPGTRLTVT.

The V and J genes are TRBV6-5 and TRBJ2-5; TRBD2 is a possible D gene (6 bases). The closer fit of TRBJ2-7 to the DNA end suggests the J call may be wrong. CDR1 is MNHEY, CDR2 SVGAGI, per germline. The CDR3 spans 12 residues. CDR3 DNA: TGTGCCAGCGGCCGTCGGGAGTACGAGCAGTACTTC. Translating gives CASGRREYEQYF.

J is TRBJ2-2 and V is TRBV13, with 7 bases aligning to TRBD1. The CDR3 runs 18 residues. Germline CDR1 is PRHDT and CDR2 is FYEKMQ (reference sequence). V trimming: 4 bases; J trimming: 2 bases; junction bases outside the gene matches: 13. CDR3 nucleotides: TGTGCCAGCAGCTCACGAAGGTTCGGGACAGCCAACACCGGGGAGCTGTTTTTT. It translates to CASSSRRFGTANTGELFF.

As to this clone: This sample includes further DNA sequences coding for the same CDR3. The chain carries TRBV5-1 and TRBJ1-2; perhaps TRBD1 as D (5 bases). The germline V gene has CDR1 SGHRS and CDR2 YFSETQ. The germline V and J ends were trimmed by 1 base and 3 bases, with 13 bases remaining between them. The CDR3 length is 15 residues. The CDR3 coding sequence is TGCGCCAGCAGCTTGACACCGGGGCGCGACTATGGCTACACCTTC. Translating gives CASSLTPGRDYGYTF.

V and J are TRBV5-1 and TRBJ2-1; D unclear. The CDR3 sequence is 16 residues long. V was trimmed by 0 bases and J by 10 bases, leaving 20 bases between them. Germline lookup yields CDR1 SGHRS and CDR2 YFSETQ. The CDR3 region has the DNA TGCGCCAGCAGCTTGGGGCAATTGCGAGAGTTACACGAGCAGTTCTTC. Translation gives CASSLGQLRELHEQFF.

The V gene is TRBV11-2, the J gene TRBJ2-3, with a tentative D call TRBD2 (6 bases). V lost 5 bases, J lost 6 bases, and 18 bases lay in between. CDR1 and CDR2 (germline): SGHAT, FQNNGV. The CDR3 is 15 residues long. DNA of the CDR3: TGTGCCAGCAGCCCCAATAGCGGTTCTTGGGATACGCAGTATTTT. Translated, it gives CASSPNSGSWDTQYF.

CDR3: CASSLYIQGVETQYF. CDR3 nucleotides: TGTGCCAGCAGTTTATACATACAGGGGGTAGAGACCCAGTACTTC. The V call is TRBV27, the J call TRBJ2-5; 8 nucleotides agree with TRBD1. The CDR3 spans 15 residues. V lost 1 base, J lost 4 bases, and 5 bases stayed unmatched. Germline lookup yields CDR1 MNHEY and CDR2 SMNVEV (reference sequence).